This entry lists 7 T cell receptor beta chains sequenced from one sample in a study of T-cell reconstitution after alpha-beta-depleted transplantation in children listed by TCRdb under 2016. The receptor library was made with PCR. The instrument given in TCRdb is Illumina HiSeq 2500. TCR libraries were prepared with molecular barcoding, using unique molecular identifiers to normalize TCRbeta repertoire quantification. TCRdb reprocessed the public reads (quality trimming at Q25 with fastp, clone calling with MiXCR) and kept in-frame beta chains. Rows are unified per CDR3 protein, each entry keeping the most common DNA and genes. The sample records roughly 300,000 distinct CDR3 sequences, about a tenth of which are singletons. The top ten clones comprise around 2.3% of the sample. Here the sequenced sample was PBMCs from the stem cell graft donor, taken from the stem cell graft. Receptors were obtained from a human donor who donated a stem cell graft to a child with acute lymphoblastic leukemia.

This clonotype was counted many times. This chain uses TRBV5-4 with TRBJ2-7; D gene unclear. Germline V gene sequence: CDR1 SGHNT, CDR2 YYREEE (reference sequence). V was clipped by 4 bases and J by 6 bases, with 11 bases between them. This CDR3 contains 12 residues. CDR3 sequence (DNA): TGTGCCAGCAGCCTCAAAGGGATCGAGCAGTACTTC. Residues: CASSLKGIEQYF.

The chain couples TRBV20-1 to TRBJ2-1; 11 bases line up with TRBD2. Germline trimming cut 8 bases from V and 5 bases from J; bases unmatched to any gene: 14. CDR3 length: 16 amino acids. Germline V gene data show CDR1 as DFQATT and CDR2 as SNEGSKA (reference sequence). The CDR3 sequence: CSIGTSGNLNHNEQFF. The CDR3, as DNA: TGCAGTATCGGGACTAGCGGCAACCTTAACCACAATGAGCAGTTCTTC.

This rearrangement joins TRBV20-1 to TRBJ2-1; 12 nucleotides align to TRBD2. The germline V gene has CDR1 DFQATT and CDR2 SNEGSKA (reference sequence). V shed 2 bases and J 7 bases; nucleotides not matched to a gene: 21. The CDR3 runs 20 residues. CDR3 in amino acids: CSARREIRASGRARGNEQFF. CDR3 nucleotides: TGCAGTGCTAGAAGGGAGATTAGGGCTAGCGGGAGGGCCAGGGGGAATGAGCAGTTCTTC.

This clonotype was seen more than once but under ten times. J is TRBJ2-1 and V is TRBV20-1; 8 bases align to TRBD2. After removal of 4 bases from V and 0 bases from J, the junction contained 11 bases not matched to a gene. The length of the CDR3 is 17 residues. The germline V gene encodes CDR1 DFQATT and CDR2 SNEGSKA (reference sequence). Here the CDR3 reads CSATLSRGGSSYNEQFF. The DNA for the CDR3 is TGCAGTGCTACCTTATCCCGGGGGGGAAGCTCCTACAATGAGCAGTTCTTC.

This chain uses TRBV7-2 with TRBJ1-2; D is possibly TRBD1 (5 bases). The germline gives CDR1 SGHTA, CDR2 FQGNSA. The CDR3 extends over 13 amino acids. V was pared by 3 bases and J by 5 bases, with 10 bases between. The CDR3: CASSFHGGYGYTF. The CDR3 bases are TGTGCCAGCAGCTTTCACGGGGGGTATGGCTACACCTTC.

For this clonotype: The CDR3 end shows no conserved phenylalanine or tryptophan, and so a read error is likely. The gene calls are TRBV5-1 and TRBJ2-5, with TRBD2 matching 8 bases. V shed 0 bases and J 5 bases; nucleotides not matched to a gene: 6. The CDR3 runs 15 residues. The V gene's germline CDR1 is SGHRS and CDR2 YFSETQ. CDR3 sequence reads: CASSLASGGIETQYL. DNA for the CDR3: TGCGCCAGCAGCTTGGCCTCGGGAGGGATTGAGACCCAGTACTTG.

The chain uses TRBV20-1 and TRBJ2-7; D not certain. The CDR3 has 12 amino acids. The germline V gene encodes CDR1 DFQATT and CDR2 SNEGSKA (reference sequence). V lost 3 bases, J lost 2 bases, and 8 bases lay in between. The CDR3 loop is CSASDRTYEQYF. The CDR3 DNA sequence: TGCAGTGCTAGTGACCGCACCTACGAGCAGTACTTC.